This T cell receptor (beta chain) came from a study of T cells in Graves' hyperthyroidism and ophthalmopathy. Findings of the study overall: Most clonotypes expanded in thyroid above 0.001 were likewise present in blood. Separating ophthalmopathy from stable hyperthyroidism was achieved by a 13 V-J model.

This clonotype was detected a few times. Its antigen remains unidentified. Not enrolled were patients with uncontrolled infection, other autoimmune disease, pregnancy or lactation. Using 9.5 to 10 ml of fresh peripheral blood, PBMCs were prepared. TCR beta CDR3 regions were amplified from RNA transcripts. The HTBI primer set drove a first-round RT-PCR of the TCR CDR3. One entry per CDR3 protein, called by TCRdb with MiXCR from the multiplex PCR reads. Of approximately 210,000 distinct CDR3 sequences listed, 17% are singletons. The sequence was obtained from a man in his fifties with Graves' hyperthyroidism. Sequenced material: blood.

For the CDR3, the DNA is TGTGCCAGCCGGTTTGGGGGCGAGTACAATGAGCAGTTCTTC. It encodes CASRFGGEYNEQFF. The J gene is TRBJ2-1, the V gene TRBV12-3 or TRBV12-4, with D possibly matching TRBD1 (6 bases). This CDR3 has 14 residues. Trimming cost V 8 bases and J 4 bases, with 15 bases left between them.